Each of the 22 T cell receptor beta chains below was sequenced from the same sample in a study of beta chain features in type 1 diabetes. Expressed TCRB transcripts were sequenced after all isolated RNA was converted to cDNA. Method: immunoSEQ multiplex PCR; TCRdb's copy keeps in-frame clones and lacks some. The top ten hold 0.065% of the sample, which has approximately 100,000 clones, around 40% seen once. The sample was stem cell memory CD4+ T cells from blood. These receptors came from a young woman in good health.

The sample holds a few counts of this clone. The rearrangement uses TRBV6-1 and TRBJ2-5; tentatively, D is TRBD1 (6 bases). The V gene's germline CDR1 is MNHNS and CDR2 SASEGT. The CDR3 spans 13 residues. V lost 6 bases, J lost 5 bases, and 13 bases lay in between. This CDR3 is CASRTGNSETQYF. In DNA, the CDR3 is TGTGCCAGCAGAACAGGGAACTCGGAGACCCAGTACTTC.

This clone has a handful of counts. The CDR3 here is CASSIDPGQTYYGYTF. The CDR3 coding sequence is TGTGCCAGTAGTATAGACCCAGGACAGACCTACTATGGCTACACCTTC. The chain couples TRBV19 to TRBJ1-2; D might be TRBD1 (6 bases). The CDR3 spans 16 residues. V lost 0 bases and J 3 bases, leaving 14 bases between the germline ends. Germline V lookup: CDR1 LNHDA, CDR2 SQIVND (reference sequence).

This clone has a handful of counts. The chain couples TRBV5-1 to TRBJ1-2; D is uncertain. Germline assignment: CDR1 SGHRS and CDR2 YFSETQ. This CDR3 comprises 15 residues. V lost 0 bases and J lost 0, with 9 bases in between. For the CDR3, the DNA is TGCGCCAGCAGCTTGGGATCGGGAGCTAACTATGGCTACACCTTC. It specifies CASSLGSGANYGYTF.

V is TRBV2 and J is TRBJ1-4, with D unclear. This CDR3 has 10 residues. In germline, CDR1 is SNHLY, CDR2 FYNNEI. V lost 9 bases and J lost 8, with 7 bases in between. The CDR3 region is CASRREKLFF. Here the CDR3 DNA reads TGTGCCAGTAGGAGGGAAAAACTGTTTTTT. The whole variable domain, remainder taken from reference TRBV2 and TRBJ1-4, is EPEVTQTPSHQVTQMGQEVILRCVPISNHLYFYWYRQILGQKVEFLVSFYNNEISEKSEIFDDQFSVERPDGSNFTLKIRSTKLEDSAMYFCASRREKLFFGSGTQLSVL.

The chain couples TRBV7-2 to TRBJ2-3; a possible D gene is TRBD2 (5 bases). The CDR3 totals 17 residues. Per the germline V gene, CDR1 is SGHTA and CDR2 is FQGNSA. With 5 bases removed from V and 4 bases from J, the gap between germline ends came to 22 bases. This CDR3 reads CASSPRGHTAFSDTQYF. The CDR3 coding sequence is TGTGCCAGCAGCCCAAGAGGGCACACCGCCTTCTCAGATACGCAGTATTTT.

The chain employs TRBV4-3 and TRBJ2-3, with TRBD1 as a possible D gene (5 bases). Germline V CDR1 and CDR2: LGHNA, YSLEER. Trimming removed 6 bases from V and 5 bases from J, with 9 bases in between. The CDR3 runs 12 residues. The DNA for the CDR3 is TGCGCCAGCAGGGGGCAAGGAGATACGCAGTATTTT. It yields the protein CASRGQGDTQYF.

The CDR3 DNA reads as TGTGCCAGCAGTTCCCGACTAGCGGGAGTGGATGAGCAGTTCTTC. This encodes CASSSRLAGVDEQFF. The J gene is TRBJ2-1, the V gene TRBV6-5; 12 bases fit TRBD2. Germline V gene data show CDR1 as MNHEY and CDR2 as SVGAGI. V lost 4 bases to trimming and J lost 8 bases; unmatched junction nucleotides: 6. This CDR3 contains 15 residues.

This chain connects TRBV5-4 to TRBJ1-2; 12 bases fit TRBD1. CDR1 is SGHNT and CDR2 is YYREEE in the germline V gene (reference sequence). This CDR3 spans 16 amino acids. Germline trimming cut 4 bases from V and 4 bases from J; bases unmatched to any gene: 8. Here the CDR3 reads CASSPGTGGGGYGYTF. The CDR3, as DNA: TGTGCCAGCAGCCCGGGGACAGGGGGCGGTGGCTATGGCTACACCTTC. The whole variable domain, filled in from reference TRBV5-4 and TRBJ1-2, reads ETGVTQSPTHLIKTRGQQVTLRCSSQSGHNTVSWYQQALGQGPQFIFQYYREEENGRGNFPPRFSGLQFPNYSSELNVNALELDDSALYLCASSPGTGGGGYGYTFGSGTRLTVV.

The chain has TRBV29-1 and TRBJ1-2; TRBD1 matches at 10 bases. The CDR3 loop spans 13 amino acids. Germline CDR1 SQVTM, CDR2 ANQGSEA. V lost 3 bases and J lost 8; bases outside the gene matches: 6. The CDR3 coding sequence is TGCAGCGTTGAGTGGGACAGGGGTGGAGGCTACACCTTC. Translated, it gives CSVEWDRGGGYTF. The variable domain in full, completed from reference TRBV29-1 and TRBJ1-2, reads SAVISQKPSRDICQRGTSLTIQCQVDSQVTMMFWYRQQPGQSLTLIATANQGSEATYESGFVIDKFPISRPNLTFSTLTVSNMSPEDSSIYLCSVEWDRGGGYTFGSGTRLTVV.

The chain carries TRBV5-1 and TRBJ2-1; a possible D gene is TRBD2 (6 bases). The germline V gene encodes CDR1 SGHRS and CDR2 YFSETQ. This CDR3 is built from 14 residues. The ends were cut back, 0 bases at V and 7 bases at J, with 11 bases in the middle. CDR3 in amino acids: CASSLEGLLNEQFF. The CDR3 coding sequence is TGCGCCAGCAGCTTGGAGGGACTTCTTAATGAGCAGTTCTTC.

In its sample, this clone was seen a few times. The rearrangement uses TRBV25-1 and TRBJ2-7; the D gene is possibly TRBD2 (5 bases). There are 13 residues in the CDR3. Trimming removed 1 base at V and 7 bases at J, with 11 bases between. The germline V gene has CDR1 MGHDK and CDR2 SYGVNS. The CDR3 loop reads CASSESHGGEQYF. The CDR3 nucleotides are TGTGCCAGCAGTGAATCCCATGGCGGGGAGCAGTACTTC.

There are a few counts of this clone. This chain links TRBV28 with TRBJ2-7, with 13 bases lining up with TRBD2. Germline-derived CDR1 and CDR2 are MDHEN and SYDVKM. The CDR3 is made up of 14 amino acids. The V gene end was trimmed by 2 bases and the J gene end by 7 bases; junction bases not matched to a gene: 2. DNA of the CDR3: TGTGCCAGCAGTTTAACTAGCGGGAGGGGGGAGCAGTACTTC. It translates to CASSLTSGRGEQYF.

This chain joins TRBV10-3 and TRBJ2-1, with a tentative D call TRBD1 (6 bases). The CDR3 is 14 amino acids. Trimming removed 5 bases from V and 2 bases from J, with 10 bases in between. Germline CDR1 is ENHRY and CDR2 is SYGVKD. CDR3 DNA: TGTGCCATCAGTAACAGGGATGCCTACAATGAGCAGTTCTTC. Protein sequence: CAISNRDAYNEQFF.

J is TRBJ1-1 and V is TRBV28, with D unresolved. CDR1 is MDHEN and CDR2 is SYDVKM in the germline V gene. V was clipped by 2 bases and J by 1 base, with 5 bases between them. CDR3 length equals 13 residues. The CDR3 DNA is TGTGCCAGCAGTTTAACCGGGAACACTGAAGCTTTCTTT. This translates into CASSLTGNTEAFF.

CDR3 DNA sequence: TGTGCCAGCAGTCTACCAGGGGGTCGCAACGAGCAGTACTTC. Protein product: CASSLPGGRNEQYF. This chain uses TRBV6-6 with TRBJ2-7; 7 bases align to TRBD1. This CDR3 comprises 14 residues. Germline assignment: CDR1 MNHNY and CDR2 SVGAGI (reference sequence). V shed 5 bases and J 5 bases; nucleotides not matched to a gene: 9.

This chain uses TRBV7-3 with TRBJ2-5; D might be TRBD1 (6 bases). Germline CDR1 and CDR2: SGHTA and FQGTGA. The length of the CDR3 is 16 residues. V was clipped by 1 base and J by 1 base, with 13 bases between them. CDR3 coding DNA: TGTGCCAGCAGCTTAAAGGGGGACGGTGTCCAAGAGACCCAGTACTTC. Protein: CASSLKGDGVQETQYF.

V and J are TRBV30 and TRBJ2-6; D possibly corresponds to TRBD2 (5 bases). V lost 7 bases and J 1 base, leaving 11 bases between the germline ends. The CDR3 spans 14 residues. From germline, CDR1 is GTSNPN and CDR2 SVGIG (reference sequence). The CDR3 spells CAYLRGSGANVLTF. The CDR3 bases are TGTGCCTACCTCAGAGGGTCTGGGGCCAACGTCCTGACTTTC.

In DNA, the CDR3 is TGTGCCAGCAGTTACGGTACAGGGGGTTACTCCTACGAGCAGTACTTC. Residues: CASSYGTGGYSYEQYF. The rearrangement uses TRBV6-5 and TRBJ2-7, with 8 bases matching TRBD1. V shed 2 bases, J shed 0 bases, and the junction held 6 bases outside the gene matches. Germline CDR1 is MNHEY and CDR2 is SVGAGI. The length of the CDR3 is 16 residues.

The CDR3 here is CACLRGGETQYF. The CDR3 DNA is TGTGCCTGCCTAAGAGGAGGAGAGACCCAGTACTTC. The genes are TRBV30 and TRBJ2-5; tentatively, D is TRBD2 (5 bases). Germline V gene sequence: CDR1 GTSNPN, CDR2 SVGIG (reference sequence). With 6 bases removed from V and 4 bases from J, the gap between germline ends came to 12 bases. The CDR3 has 12 residues.

The sample holds a few counts of this clone. The CDR3 loop is CASSWSGDTEAFF. CDR3 bases: TGCGCCAGCAGCTGGTCAGGGGACACTGAAGCTTTCTTT. This chain links TRBV5-1 with TRBJ1-1, with a possible D match to TRBD1 (6 bases). Germline V gene data show CDR1 as SGHRS and CDR2 as YFSETQ. This CDR3 spans 13 amino acids. Deletions cut 3 bases from V and 3 bases from J, with 9 bases between. Supplemented by reference TRBV5-1 and TRBJ1-1, the full variable domain reads KAGVTQTPRYLIKTRGQQVTLSCSPISGHRSVSWYQQTPGQGLQFLFEYFSETQRNKGNFPGRFSGRQFSNSRSEMNVSTLELGDSALYLCASSWSGDTEAFFGQGTRLTVV.

This clone was recorded a few times. This rearrangement joins TRBV19 to TRBJ1-2, with TRBD1 matching over 9 bases. Germline CDR1 is LNHDA and CDR2 is SQIVND (reference sequence). Unmatched junction bases numbered 9, after V lost 7 bases and J lost 9 bases. The CDR3 has 13 amino acids. The CDR3 DNA sequence: TGTGCCAGTACATTTCGGGACAGGGCAAGCTACACCTTC. Its protein product is CASTFRDRASYTF.

This chain uses TRBV2 with TRBJ2-1; TRBD2 agrees at 7 bases. The ends lost 5 bases at V and 15 bases at J; junction bases unmatched: 7. This CDR3 is 11 amino acids long. Per germline, CDR1 SNHLY and CDR2 FYNNEI. CDR3 sequence (DNA): TGTGCCAGCAGTCAAGGGACTACTGGGTTCTTC. This sequence encodes CASSQGTTGFF.